The source of this T cell receptor beta chain is a study of PD-1 blockade in classical Hodgkin lymphoma (dated by TCRdb to between 2020 and 2021). For context, the study as a whole: Nivolumab dosing was 3 mg/kg intravenously every 2 weeks, continuing until either disease progression or unacceptable toxicity. A peripheral blood immune signature of response to PD-1 blockade in classical Hodgkin lymphoma was defined using TCR beta sequencing and CyTOF. Broad study findings and their caveats: Diversity was lower in patients who began nivolumab less than 1 year after ASCT, so these patients were left out of later analyses to avoid confounding by immune reconstitution. Only a single clinical trial cohort was studied, and what caused the repertoire differences, possibly disease activity or prior therapy, remained undefined. Baseline TCR diversity was reported to be lower in newly diagnosed patients than in healthy donors and to be lower still in relapsed/refractory patients. By C4D1, a significant rise was seen in CD4+ TCR diversity but not in CD8+ TCR diversity (p=0.0027 vs p=0.16), and the rise was most apparent among complete responders (p=0.02). Among trial patients, those achieving complete response had baseline diversity similar to that of newly diagnosed patients, while diversity was significantly lower in partial responders and progressors.

The Qiagen DNeasy kit was used to extract genomic DNA from unsorted PBMCs and from the negatively selected CD4+ and CD8+ fractions. TCR beta CDR3 regions were amplified by immunoSEQ multiplex PCR using primers annealing to V and J segments. A synthetic immune receptor repertoire was used to minimize amplification bias, and remaining bias was computationally removed after sequencing. The study's own analysis went as follows. Repertoire diversity was quantified as the Shannon entropy index using custom Python scripts. The unsorted, CD4+ and CD8+ repertoires were each analyzed separately, with the exception of combined analyses, where CD4+ and CD8+ sequences were merged in silico. Clonal expansion was defined as a frequency increase of at least 2-fold after treatment compared with C1D1, and clones undetected at baseline were assigned a pseudocount of 0.5. Clones with 0 or 1 copy at C1D1 were classified as singleton clones, and clones with 2 or more copies were classified as non-singleton clones. Clones expanded in unsorted samples were assigned a CD4+, CD8+ or unknown annotation through matching of protein sequences in sorted samples from the same patient. Wilcoxon tests on paired samples were used to test changes in diversity from C1D1 to C4D1. This is the immuneACCESS table as TCRdb keeps it, with only in-frame sequences that have V and J called. A part of the clones is gone; compared with another copy, unresolved V genes explain less than half, and the rest is unexplained. The V and J calls and clone size are taken from that table; D and trimming were inferred from the DNA. The sample contains over 10,000 clones, around nine tenths of them found a single time. Approximately 22% of the sample comes from the top ten.

V loses 0 bases at its end and J loses 6 bases; junction bases beyond the gene matches: 14. CDR1 and CDR2 are read off the germline V gene as SGDLS and YYNGEE. The CDR3 has 18 amino acids, counting the end cysteine and phenylalanine. Only the CDR3 part of the read is kept: 54 bases, read in frame from the first base. The sample holds one count of this clone. Its antigen remains unidentified. Base qualities are not at hand, and no much larger clone is one base apart. This specimen's time point label, per the study, means: cycle 1 day 1 (C1D1), immediately before nivolumab initiation. Every trial patient had relapsed following autologous stem cell transplantation, and prior brentuximab vedotin exposure was what differed among cohorts A, B and C. The trial cohort included 55 to 60 patients with relapsed/refractory classical Hodgkin lymphoma, and each patient had a best overall response of complete response, partial response or progressive disease. Single-agent nivolumab was administered to trial patients in the multi-cohort phase II CheckMate 205 trial. An independent review committee assessed best overall response using the 2007 International Working Group response criteria. Trial PBMCs were obtained immediately prior to nivolumab initiation (C1D1) and on therapy at cycle 2 day 1 and cycle 4 day 1. Peripheral blood was collected in 8 mL Vacutainer Cell Preparation Tubes, from which PBMCs were isolated by centrifugation and then cryopreserved.

The V gene is TRBV9 and the J gene is TRBJ2-3, with TRBD2 matching 9 junction bases. This specimen consisted of peripheral blood mononuclear cells (PBMCs), obtained at baseline. The sequence came from a human donor with classical Hodgkin lymphoma. The CDR3 amino acid sequence is: CASSVGVAGALIKDTQYF. The DNA sequence is TGTGCCAGCAGCGTAGGCGTAGCGGGGGCGCTTATAAAGGATACGCAGTATTTT.